One sample yielded the 24 T cell receptor beta chains listed below, sequenced in a study of shared clonotypes between healthy human individuals. Libraries were prepared by immunoSEQ multiplex PCR; TCRdb keeps only in-frame clonotypes and omits some of them. The profile shows a few million clones, 95% of them singletons. Sequencing was carried out using naive CD4+ T cells sorted from blood. Described subset: CD45RA+ positively selected. Receptors originate from a man aged 18 to 29 in good health.

J is TRBJ2-7 and V is TRBV18; TRBD2 matches 9 bases. The trim removed 1 base at V and 1 base at J, leaving 5 bases unmatched. The CDR3 length is 16 residues. The germline V gene encodes CDR1 KGHSH and CDR2 LQKENI. The CDR3 spells CASSPLAGARSYEQYF. The CDR3 coding sequence is TGTGCCAGCTCACCACTAGCGGGAGCACGATCCTACGAGCAGTACTTC.

The chain has TRBV18 and TRBJ1-3; D remains unclear. The CDR3 length is 14 residues. V lost 7 bases and J lost 1, with 11 bases in between. CDR1 is KGHSH and CDR2 is LQKENI in the germline V gene. CDR3 protein: CASFTGNSGNTIYF. DNA for the CDR3: TGTGCCAGCTTCACCGGAAATTCTGGAAACACCATATATTTT.

The chain combines TRBV7-9 with TRBJ1-6; D not certain. The CDR3 sequence is 15 residues long. CDR1 and CDR2 (germline): SEHNR, FQNEAQ (reference sequence). V was trimmed by 2 bases and J by 4 bases, leaving 9 bases between them. CDR3 in DNA: TGTGCCAGCAGCTTACTAGGAGTTTATAATTCACCCCTCCACTTT. Encoded protein: CASSLLGVYNSPLHF.

The chain employs TRBV27 and TRBJ2-7, with D possibly matching TRBD1 (6 bases). Trimming pared 5 bases from V and 6 bases from J, leaving 14 bases between. This CDR3 is built from 13 residues. CDR1 is MNHEY, CDR2 SMNVEV, per germline (reference sequence). The CDR3 DNA reads as TGTGCCAGCAGTATCCGGGACACCGTCGAGCAGTACTTC. This translates into CASSIRDTVEQYF.

The J gene is TRBJ1-2, the V gene TRBV2, with D unclear. The CDR3 runs to 13 residues. The V gene lost 4 bases and the J gene lost 5 bases, with 11 bases spanning the gap. CDR1 and CDR2 (germline): SNHLY, FYNNEI. This CDR3 is CASSVASSYGYTF. CDR3 coding DNA: TGTGCCAGCAGTGTCGCCAGCAGTTATGGCTACACCTTC.

With respect to this clone: Other DNA sequences within the sample encode an identical CDR3. V is TRBV6-5 and J is TRBJ2-7; no reliable D call. Germline CDR1 and CDR2: MNHEY and SVGAGI. The CDR3 length is 14 residues. The V end was cut by 0 bases, the J end by 0 bases, with 6 bases between. The CDR3 bases are TGTGCCAGCAGTTACTCGGGCAGCTCCTACGAGCAGTACTTC. Protein product: CASSYSGSSYEQYF.

The chain recombines TRBV7-9 with TRBJ1-4; the D is unclear. V was cut by 2 bases and J by 5 bases, with 9 bases left in between. This CDR3 comprises 14 residues. Germline-derived CDR1 and CDR2 are SEHNR and FQNEAQ (reference sequence). CDR3 protein: CASSLRTENEKLFF. The CDR3 region has the DNA TGTGCCAGCAGCTTAAGAACGGAGAATGAAAAACTGTTTTTT.

Turning to this clone: The sample contains more than one DNA sequence encoding this CDR3. The chain combines TRBV2 with TRBJ1-1; D perhaps matches TRBD1 (5 bases). The CDR3 has 13 residues. Germline V gives CDR1 SNHLY, CDR2 FYNNEI. V was shortened by 4 bases and J by 1 base, with 7 bases between the two germline ends. The CDR3 sequence: CASSGDRNTEAFF. The CDR3 nucleotides are TGTGCCAGCAGTGGAGACAGGAACACTGAAGCTTTCTTT.

The DNA of the CDR3 is TGCGCCAGCAGCCCGGACAGCTATTACTCTGGAAACACCATATATTTT. It encodes CASSPDSYYSGNTIYF. The chain couples TRBV5-1 to TRBJ1-3, with TRBD1 as a possible D gene (6 bases). Germline-derived CDR1 and CDR2 are SGHRS and YFSETQ. Trimming stripped 4 bases from V and 0 bases from J, with 14 bases between. This CDR3 region has 16 residues. Complete variable domain (other parts from reference TRBV5-1 and TRBJ1-3): KAGVTQTPRYLIKTRGQQVTLSCSPISGHRSVSWYQQTPGQGLQFLFEYFSETQRNKGNFPGRFSGRQFSNSRSEMNVSTLELGDSALYLCASSPDSYYSGNTIYFGEGSWLTVV.

The chain recombines TRBV7-9 with TRBJ2-7, with D uncertain. This CDR3 has 11 residues. CDR1 SEHNR and CDR2 FQNEAQ come from the germline V gene (reference sequence). The V end lost 5 bases, the J end lost 5 bases, and 7 bases lay between the germline ends. The CDR3 region has the DNA TGTGCCAGCAGCCGCCGGGACGAGCAGTACTTC. It is translated as CASSRRDEQYF.

This clone has only one observation. The rearrangement links TRBV6-1 to TRBJ2-5; D remains unclear. The CDR3 length is 11 residues. The V end lost 6 bases, the J end lost 5 bases, and 7 bases lay between the germline ends. Per germline, CDR1 MNHNS and CDR2 SASEGT. CDR3 nucleotides: TGTGCCAGCAGAGGTGGGGAGACCCAGTACTTC. Translation gives CASRGGETQYF.

In the case of this clone: Within the sample, other DNA sequences also encode this same CDR3. The chain uses TRBV5-1 and TRBJ1-5, with a possible D match to TRBD1 (5 bases). This CDR3 is built from 15 residues. Looked up from germline, CDR1 is SGHRS and CDR2 is YFSETQ. The V and J ends lost 0 bases and 2 bases respectively, with 9 bases between them. CDR3 in amino acids: CASSLEGVGNQPQHF. CDR3 bases: TGCGCCAGCAGCTTGGAAGGGGTGGGCAATCAGCCCCAGCATTTT.

The rearrangement joins TRBV9 to TRBJ2-7, with D unresolved. This CDR3 comprises 16 residues. With 0 bases removed from V and 0 bases from J, the gap between germline ends came to 13 bases. The germline V gene encodes CDR1 SGDLS and CDR2 YYNGEE. The CDR3 DNA is TGTGCCAGCAGCGTAGAGGGTAAATCGAACTCCTACGAGCAGTACTTC. Amino acids: CASSVEGKSNSYEQYF. Full variable domain (outside the CDR3, taken from reference TRBV9 and TRBJ2-7): DSGVTQTPKHLITATGQRVTLRCSPRSGDLSVYWYQQSLDQGLQFLIQYYNGEERAKGNILERFSAQQFPDLHSELNLSSLELGDSALYFCASSVEGKSNSYEQYFGPGTRLTVT.

The rearrangement uses TRBV9 and TRBJ1-4; D might be TRBD1 (5 bases). The CDR3 is made up of 15 amino acids. Germline CDR1 reads SGDLS; CDR2 reads YYNGEE. With 0 bases removed from V and 12 bases from J, the gap between germline ends came to 18 bases. CDR3 nucleotide sequence: TGTGCCAGCAGCGTAGCGGACGTCAGGGAGGGAGAACTGTTTTTT. Protein: CASSVADVREGELFF. Complete variable domain (other parts from reference TRBV9 and TRBJ1-4): DSGVTQTPKHLITATGQRVTLRCSPRSGDLSVYWYQQSLDQGLQFLIQYYNGEERAKGNILERFSAQQFPDLHSELNLSSLELGDSALYFCASSVADVREGELFFGSGTQLSVL.

Turning to this clone: This sample includes further DNA sequences coding for the same CDR3. The chain couples TRBV18 to TRBJ2-7, with 7 bases fitting TRBD1. The V gene end was trimmed by 3 bases and the J gene end by 0 bases; junction bases not matched to a gene: 5. Germline V gene data show CDR1 as KGHSH and CDR2 as LQKENI. This CDR3 has 15 amino acids. The CDR3 DNA reads as TGTGCCAGCTCACCGAGGCAGGGGGTCTCCTACGAGCAGTACTTC. This sequence encodes CASSPRQGVSYEQYF.

This clone was counted once. The chain uses TRBV29-1 and TRBJ1-2; D may be TRBD1 (6 bases). Germline values: CDR1 SQVTM, CDR2 ANQGSEA. V gave up 5 bases and J gave up 0 bases, with 13 bases separating them. The CDR3 loop spans 14 amino acids. CDR3 loop: CSVPRGSANYGYTF. Here the CDR3 DNA reads TGCAGCGTTCCGAGGGGGTCCGCTAACTATGGCTACACCTTC.

The chain carries TRBV5-1 and TRBJ2-3, with D maybe TRBD2 (5 bases). Trimming took 4 bases from V and 2 from J, leaving 17 bases between them. This CDR3 has 16 residues. CDR1 SGHRS and CDR2 YFSETQ come from the germline V gene. The CDR3 spells CASSPREGHNTDTQYF. In DNA form, the CDR3 reads TGCGCCAGCAGCCCCCGCGAGGGCCATAACACAGATACGCAGTATTTT.

The chain recombines TRBV29-1 with TRBJ2-7, with D tentatively TRBD1 or TRBD2 (5 bases each). The CDR3 has 12 amino acids. The V gene's germline CDR1 is SQVTM and CDR2 ANQGSEA. V was trimmed by 7 bases and J by 6 bases, leaving 16 bases between them. The CDR3 region is CSAAGAWGEQYF. The DNA for the CDR3 is TGCAGCGCTGCCGGGGCCTGGGGCGAGCAGTACTTC.

Points on this clone: The sample carries other DNA sequences with the same CDR3. The chain is built from TRBV19 and TRBJ2-3, with D possibly matching TRBD1 (6 bases). Trimming took off 4 bases at V and 0 bases at J, with 11 bases between the two ends. The CDR3 is 15 amino acids. Germline V gene sequence: CDR1 LNHDA, CDR2 SQIVND (reference sequence). In nucleotides, the CDR3 is TGTGCCAGTAGTACCGGACAGACTAGCACAGATACGCAGTATTTT. Residues: CASSTGQTSTDTQYF.

This clone is a singleton in its sample. This chain joins TRBV2 and TRBJ1-5, with unresolved D. CDR3 length: 15 residues. Germline lookup yields CDR1 SNHLY and CDR2 FYNNEI. V lost 7 bases, J lost 0 bases, and 13 bases lay in between. The CDR3 nucleotides read TGTGCCAGCACCGACGGGGATACTAGCAATCAGCCCCAGCATTTT. Protein sequence: CASTDGDTSNQPQHF.

The gene calls are TRBV7-9 and TRBJ1-2; a weak D match, TRBD1 (5 bases). CDR1 SEHNR and CDR2 FQNEAQ come from the germline V gene (reference sequence). Trimming left V 5 bases short and J 6 bases short, with 16 bases between. This CDR3 spans 14 amino acids. CDR3 protein: CASSTRVGGDGYTF. CDR3 nucleotides: TGTGCCAGCAGCACCCGTGTCGGGGGAGATGGCTACACCTTC.

This sequence joins TRBV7-3 and TRBJ2-3; D is unresolved. The V end was cut by 6 bases, the J end by 1 base, with 11 bases between. Per germline, CDR1 SGHTA and CDR2 FQGTGA. The CDR3 contains 14 residues. DNA of the CDR3: TGTGCCAGCAGTTGGGCCCGGGGCACAGATACGCAGTATTTT. It encodes CASSWARGTDTQYF.

The chain combines TRBV5-1 with TRBJ2-7; D may be TRBD1 or TRBD2 (5 bases each). CDR3 length equals 14 residues. Germline V gene lookup returns CDR1 SGHRS and CDR2 YFSETQ. The V and J ends lost 5 bases and 7 bases respectively, with 19 bases between them. The DNA of the CDR3 is TGCGCCAGCAGTTACATTGGGGCGCCGGGGGAGCAGTACTTC. It is translated as CASSYIGAPGEQYF.

The chain recombines TRBV11-2 with TRBJ1-6; possibly TRBD1 for D (5 bases). CDR1 and CDR2 (germline): SGHAT, FQNNGV. The CDR3 length is 15 residues. V shed 6 bases and J shed 3 bases, with 12 bases lying between them. The CDR3 here is CASRWGLSYNSPLHF. The CDR3 DNA reads TGTGCCAGCAGATGGGGACTCAGCTATAATTCACCCCTCCACTTT.